The 12 T cell receptor beta chains below were found in one sample sequenced in a study of blood T cell repertoires in COVID-19. This table comes from immunoSEQ multiplex PCR, and its TCRdb copy is limited to in-frame clones, with some not included. The sample holds a few hundred thousand clones, around 90% seen once. The specimen was PBMCs or T cells enriched from blood (not recorded which). These receptors all stem from a woman aged 30 to 39 who had recovered from COVID-19.

The gene calls are TRBV9 and TRBJ2-1; 7 nucleotides agree with TRBD2. Per germline, CDR1 SGDLS and CDR2 YYNGEE. The V segment lost 4 bases and the J segment 0 bases; nucleotides outside the gene matches: 10. The CDR3 has 17 amino acids. The DNA for the CDR3 is TGTGCCAGCAGCTCTCGGACGGGGGGTAGCTCCTACAATGAGCAGTTCTTC. The encoded protein is CASSSRTGGSSYNEQFF.

V is TRBV29-1 and J is TRBJ2-2, with 10 bases aligning to TRBD2. The CDR3 loop spans 15 amino acids. The ends lost 3 bases at V and 6 bases at J; junction bases unmatched: 7. CDR1 and CDR2 from the germline V gene are SQVTM and ANQGSEA. The DNA of the CDR3 is TGCAGCGTTGATGGGCCTAGCGGGAGAGCCGGGGAGCTGTTTTTT. It specifies CSVDGPSGRAGELFF.

The chain employs TRBV27 and TRBJ1-2; TRBD1 matches 8 bases. CDR1 MNHEY and CDR2 SMNVEV come from the germline V gene (reference sequence). This CDR3 is built from 18 residues. Trimming cost V 7 bases and J 5 bases; bases outside gene matches: 21. In DNA, the CDR3 is TGTGCCAGCAATCCCCGACAGGGGCACACCCCTAACGCTTATGGCTACACCTTC. Translation: CASNPRQGHTPNAYGYTF.

The chain recombines TRBV9 with TRBJ1-5; tentatively, D is TRBD1 (5 bases). The ends were cut back, 7 bases at V and 6 bases at J, with 11 bases in the middle. The CDR3 sequence is 12 residues long. Germline V gene data show CDR1 as SGDLS and CDR2 as YYNGEE. CDR3 sequence: CASLVGGQPQHF. In nucleotides, the CDR3 is TGTGCCAGCCTGGTGGGGGGTCAGCCCCAGCATTTT. Supplemented by reference TRBV9 and TRBJ1-5, the full variable domain reads DSGVTQTPKHLITATGQRVTLRCSPRSGDLSVYWYQQSLDQGLQFLIQYYNGEERAKGNILERFSAQQFPDLHSELNLSSLELGDSALYFCASLVGGQPQHFGDGTRLSIL.

This clone was counted once. The genes are TRBV25-1 and TRBJ2-5; 7 bases fit TRBD1. The J segment lost 5 bases and the V segment lost 3 bases, leaving 6 bases of the junction unmatched. In germline, CDR1 is MGHDK, CDR2 SYGVNS. The CDR3 consists of 14 residues. Here the CDR3 reads CASSEGQTLETQYF. CDR3 coding DNA: TGTGCCAGCAGTGAGGGACAGACCCTTGAGACCCAGTACTTC.

This clone has more than one count but fewer than ten. This sequence joins TRBV14 and TRBJ1-2; 7 nucleotides match TRBD1. The CDR3 is made up of 16 amino acids. V shed 2 bases and J 4 bases; nucleotides not matched to a gene: 10. Germline lookup yields CDR1 SGHDN and CDR2 FVKESK. The CDR3 DNA reads TGTGCCAGCAGCCAAAGGTCCGGGACAGCAAGCTATGGCTACACCTTC. Amino acid sequence: CASSQRSGTASYGYTF.

V usage is TRBV12-3 or TRBV12-4 and J usage is TRBJ2-7; possible D gene TRBD1, 6 bases. Trimming stripped 4 bases from V and 2 bases from J, with 9 bases between. The CDR3 consists of 13 residues. CDR3 protein: CASSSRTAYEQYF. The CDR3 DNA reads TGTGCCAGCAGTTCTCGGACAGCCTACGAGCAGTACTTC.

V is TRBV30 and J is TRBJ2-1; D might be TRBD2 (6 bases). Germline V CDR1 and CDR2: GTSNPN, SVGIG (reference sequence). The CDR3 extends over 16 amino acids. Trimming shortened V by 2 bases and J by 0 bases, and 14 bases separated the two germline ends. CDR3 residues: CAWSSLASSSYNEQFF. The CDR3 DNA is TGTGCCTGGAGTAGTCTAGCGTCCAGCTCCTACAATGAGCAGTTCTTC.

The genes are TRBV28 and TRBJ1-5; TRBD1 aligns across 7 bases. The germline V gene encodes CDR1 MDHEN and CDR2 SYDVKM. The CDR3 spans 14 residues. Germline trimming cut 4 bases from V and 13 bases from J; bases unmatched to any gene: 13. CDR3 in DNA: TGTGCCAGCAGTTACCCGCTCCAGGGGGGAAGACAGCATTTT. Its translation is CASSYPLQGGRQHF. Using reference TRBV28 and TRBJ1-5 for the parts outside the CDR3, the full variable domain is DVKVTQSSRYLVKRTGEKVFLECVQDMDHENMFWYRQDPGLGLRLIYFSYDVKMKEKGDIPEGYSVSREKKERFSLILESASTNQTSMYLCASSYPLQGGRQHFGDGTRLSIL.

The rearrangement joins TRBV19 to TRBJ1-6; D may be TRBD1 (5 bases). Germline CDR1 reads LNHDA; CDR2 reads SQIVND (reference sequence). The ends were cut back, 3 bases at V and 10 bases at J, with 13 bases in the middle. The CDR3 loop spans 14 amino acids. CDR3 in amino acids: CASSIRDLGSPLHF. CDR3 nucleotide sequence: TGTGCCAGTAGTATTCGGGACTTGGGCTCACCCCTCCACTTT.

CDR3: CASSLVIPGQGVPGANVLTF. The CDR3, as DNA: TGCGCCAGCAGCCTCGTGATCCCGGGACAGGGAGTTCCTGGGGCCAACGTCCTGACTTTC. The gene calls are TRBV4-1 and TRBJ2-6, with TRBD1 matching over 9 bases. From germline, CDR1 is MGHRA and CDR2 YSYEKL. Trimming cost V 4 bases and J 2 bases; bases outside gene matches: 15. The CDR3 covers 20 residues.

The gene calls are TRBV28 and TRBJ2-1; D might be TRBD2 (6 bases). Trimming cost V 6 bases and J 3 bases, with 15 bases left between them. CDR3 size: 15 residues. Germline assignment: CDR1 MDHEN and CDR2 SYDVKM. This CDR3 reads CASRLAGKRYNEQFF. DNA of the CDR3: TGTGCCAGCAGGTTGGCGGGAAAACGCTACAATGAGCAGTTCTTC.